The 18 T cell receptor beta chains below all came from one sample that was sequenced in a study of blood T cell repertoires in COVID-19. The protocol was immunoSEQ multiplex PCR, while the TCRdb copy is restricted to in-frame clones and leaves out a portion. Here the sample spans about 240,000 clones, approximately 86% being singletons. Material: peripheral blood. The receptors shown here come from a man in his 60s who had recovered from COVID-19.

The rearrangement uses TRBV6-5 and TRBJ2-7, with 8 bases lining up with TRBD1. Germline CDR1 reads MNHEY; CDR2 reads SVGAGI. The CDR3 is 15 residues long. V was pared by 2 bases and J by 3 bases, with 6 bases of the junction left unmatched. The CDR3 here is CASSYSYRGVYEQYV. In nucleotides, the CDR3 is TGTGCCAGCAGTTACAGCTACAGGGGGGTCTACGAGCAGTACGTC.

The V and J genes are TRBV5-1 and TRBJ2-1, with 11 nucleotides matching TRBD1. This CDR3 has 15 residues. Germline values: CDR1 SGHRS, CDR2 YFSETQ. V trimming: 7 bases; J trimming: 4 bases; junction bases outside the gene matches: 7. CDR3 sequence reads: CASRLGTGGYNEQFF. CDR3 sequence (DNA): TGCGCCAGCCGACTTGGGACAGGGGGTTACAATGAGCAGTTCTTC.

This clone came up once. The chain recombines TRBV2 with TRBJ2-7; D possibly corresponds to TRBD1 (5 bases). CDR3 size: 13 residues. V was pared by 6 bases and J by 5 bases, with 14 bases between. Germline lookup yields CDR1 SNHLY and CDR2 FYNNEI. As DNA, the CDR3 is TGTGCCAGCAGCCCACGAAGGGGCAACGAGCAGTACTTC. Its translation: CASSPRRGNEQYF. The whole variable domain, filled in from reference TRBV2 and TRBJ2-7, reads EPEVTQTPSHQVTQMGQEVILRCVPISNHLYFYWYRQILGQKVEFLVSFYNNEISEKSEIFDDQFSVERPDGSNFTLKIRSTKLEDSAMYFCASSPRRGNEQYFGPGTRLTVT.

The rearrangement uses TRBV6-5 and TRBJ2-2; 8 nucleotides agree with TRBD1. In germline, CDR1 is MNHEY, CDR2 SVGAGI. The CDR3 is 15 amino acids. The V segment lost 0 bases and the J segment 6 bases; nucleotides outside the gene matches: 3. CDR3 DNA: TGTGCCAGCAGTTACTCGATACAGGGGGCCGGGGAGCTGTTTTTT. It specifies CASSYSIQGAGELFF.

Written as DNA, the CDR3 is TGTGCTAGCTTCTTCGGGGCGGGACGGTACACTGAAGCTTTCTTT. It translates to CASFFGAGRYTEAFF. The V and J genes are TRBV12-5 and TRBJ1-1; D is possibly TRBD1 (5 bases). With 9 bases removed from V and 3 bases from J, the gap between germline ends came to 20 bases. Germline CDR1 and CDR2: LGHNT and FRNRAP. The CDR3 spans 15 residues.

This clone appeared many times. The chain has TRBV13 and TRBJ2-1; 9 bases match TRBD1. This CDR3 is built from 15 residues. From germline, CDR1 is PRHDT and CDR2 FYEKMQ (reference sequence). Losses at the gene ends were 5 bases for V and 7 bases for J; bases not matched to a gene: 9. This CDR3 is CASSLSGQGGNEQFF. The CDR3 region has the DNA TGTGCCAGCAGCCTTTCGGGACAGGGTGGAAATGAGCAGTTCTTC.

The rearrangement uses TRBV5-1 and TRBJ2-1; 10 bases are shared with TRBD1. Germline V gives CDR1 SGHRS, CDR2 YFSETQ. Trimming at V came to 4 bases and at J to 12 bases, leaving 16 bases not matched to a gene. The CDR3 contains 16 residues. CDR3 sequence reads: CASSPEPGQGTSGQFF. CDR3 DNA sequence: TGCGCCAGCAGCCCTGAGCCGGGACAGGGGACATCAGGGCAGTTCTTC.

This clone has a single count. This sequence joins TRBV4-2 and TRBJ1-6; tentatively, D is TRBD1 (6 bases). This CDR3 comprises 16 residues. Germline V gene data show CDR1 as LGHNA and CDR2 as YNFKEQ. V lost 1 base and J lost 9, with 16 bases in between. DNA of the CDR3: TGTGCCAGCAGCCAAGTTGTGGGGGCTGGTGTTTCACCCCTCCACTTT. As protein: CASSQVVGAGVSPLHF.

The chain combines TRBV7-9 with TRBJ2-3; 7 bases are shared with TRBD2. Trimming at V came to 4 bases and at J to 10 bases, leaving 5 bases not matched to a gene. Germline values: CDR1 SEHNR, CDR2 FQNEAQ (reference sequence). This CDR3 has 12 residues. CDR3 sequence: CASSSIGGAQYF. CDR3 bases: TGTGCCAGCAGCTCCATTGGGGGGGCGCAGTATTTT.

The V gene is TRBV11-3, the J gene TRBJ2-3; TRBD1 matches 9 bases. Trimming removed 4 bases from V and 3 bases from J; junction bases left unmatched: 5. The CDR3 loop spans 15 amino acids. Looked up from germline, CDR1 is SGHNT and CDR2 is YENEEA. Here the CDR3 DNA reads TGTGCCAGCAGCTCACGGACAGGGGAAACAGATACGCAGTATTTT. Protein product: CASSSRTGETDTQYF.

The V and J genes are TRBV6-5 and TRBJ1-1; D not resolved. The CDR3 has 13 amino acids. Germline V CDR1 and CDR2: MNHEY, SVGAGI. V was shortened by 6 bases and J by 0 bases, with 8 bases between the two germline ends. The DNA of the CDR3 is TGTGCCAGCAGGACGGGGATGAACACTGAAGCTTTCTTT. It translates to CASRTGMNTEAFF.

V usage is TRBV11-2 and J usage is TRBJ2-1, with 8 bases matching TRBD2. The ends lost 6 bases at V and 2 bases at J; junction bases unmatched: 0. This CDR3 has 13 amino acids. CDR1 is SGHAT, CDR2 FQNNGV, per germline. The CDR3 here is CASRGLAYNEQFF. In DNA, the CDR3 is TGTGCCAGCAGGGGACTAGCCTACAATGAGCAGTTCTTC.

CDR3 residues: CATSDLPVLGHGTQYF. The CDR3 nucleotides read TGTGCCACCAGTGATTTGCCGGTTCTGGGGCACGGGACGCAGTATTTT. The chain combines TRBV24-1 with TRBJ2-3; a possible D gene is TRBD1 (5 bases). This CDR3 has 16 residues. From germline, CDR1 is KGHDR and CDR2 SFDVKD. Trimming left V 0 bases short and J 9 bases short, with 18 bases between.

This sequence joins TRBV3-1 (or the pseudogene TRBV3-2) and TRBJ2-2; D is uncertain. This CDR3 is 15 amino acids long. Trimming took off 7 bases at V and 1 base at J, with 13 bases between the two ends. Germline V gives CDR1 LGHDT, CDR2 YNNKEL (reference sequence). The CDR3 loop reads CASTESGRNTGELFF. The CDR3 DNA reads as TGTGCCAGCACCGAATCAGGCAGGAACACCGGGGAGCTGTTTTTT.

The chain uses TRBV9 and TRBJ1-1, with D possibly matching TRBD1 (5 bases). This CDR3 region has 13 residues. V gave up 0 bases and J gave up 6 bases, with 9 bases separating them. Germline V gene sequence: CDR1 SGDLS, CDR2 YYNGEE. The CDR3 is CASSVDPGAEAFF. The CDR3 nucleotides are TGTGCCAGCAGCGTAGATCCGGGGGCTGAAGCTTTCTTT.

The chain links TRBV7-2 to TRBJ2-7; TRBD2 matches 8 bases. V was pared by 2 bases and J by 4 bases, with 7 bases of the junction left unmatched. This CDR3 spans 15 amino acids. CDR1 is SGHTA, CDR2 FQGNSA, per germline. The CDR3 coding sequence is TGTGCCAGCAGCTTACCGAGCGGGGGTAGGTACGAGCAGTACTTC. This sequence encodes CASSLPSGGRYEQYF. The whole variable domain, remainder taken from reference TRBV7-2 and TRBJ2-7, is GAGVSQSPSNKVTEKGKDVELRCDPISGHTALYWYRQSLGQGLEFLIYFQGNSAPDKSGLPSDRFSAERTGGSVSTLTIQRTQQEDSAVYLCASSLPSGGRYEQYFGPGTRLTVT.

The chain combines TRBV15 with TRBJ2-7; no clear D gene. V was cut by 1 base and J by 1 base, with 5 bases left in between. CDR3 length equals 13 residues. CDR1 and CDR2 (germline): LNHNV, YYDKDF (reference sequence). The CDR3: CATSRGTSYEQYF. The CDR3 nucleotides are TGTGCCACCAGCAGAGGAACTTCCTACGAGCAGTACTTC.

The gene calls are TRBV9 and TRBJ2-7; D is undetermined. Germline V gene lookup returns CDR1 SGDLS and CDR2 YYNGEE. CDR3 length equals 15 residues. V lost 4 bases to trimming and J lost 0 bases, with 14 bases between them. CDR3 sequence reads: CASSPRQVSSYEQYF. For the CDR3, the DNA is TGTGCCAGCAGCCCCCGCCAGGTGAGCTCCTACGAGCAGTACTTC.